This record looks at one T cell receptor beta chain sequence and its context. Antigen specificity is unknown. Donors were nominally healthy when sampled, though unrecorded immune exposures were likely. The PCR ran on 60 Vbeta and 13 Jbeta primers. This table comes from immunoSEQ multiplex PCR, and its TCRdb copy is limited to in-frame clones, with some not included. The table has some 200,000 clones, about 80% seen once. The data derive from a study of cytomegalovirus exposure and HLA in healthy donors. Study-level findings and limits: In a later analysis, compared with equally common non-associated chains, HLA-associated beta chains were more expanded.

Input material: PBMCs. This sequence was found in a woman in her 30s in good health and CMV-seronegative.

The CDR3 region is CASSRTGGVTGELFF. The CDR3 nucleotides read TGCGCCAGCAGCCGGACAGGGGGGGTCACCGGGGAGCTGTTTTTT. The gene calls are TRBV4-1 and TRBJ2-2, with 10 bases that match TRBD1. The CDR3 totals 15 residues. The trim removed 4 bases at V and 4 bases at J, leaving 3 bases unmatched. Germline V lookup: CDR1 MGHRA, CDR2 YSYEKL.